Reported below is one TCR beta chain. Clinical symptoms, serum thyroxine and TRAb, thyroid ultrasound and orbital computed tomography together formed the diagnostic basis. This record comes from a study of T cells in Graves' hyperthyroidism and ophthalmopathy. This CDR3 region has 14 residues. Trimming took 6 bases from V and 6 from J, leaving 12 bases between them. Germline V CDR1 and CDR2: MNHEY, SVGAGI. TCR beta CDR3 region amplification was performed from RNA transcripts. HTBI primers were the set used in a first-round RT-PCR of the TCR CDR3. A single record per CDR3 protein comes from TCRdb applying MiXCR to the multiplex PCR reads. The table has about 37,000 distinct CDR3 sequences, 40% to 60% seen once; the top ten hold 17%.

Sequenced input: blood. This clonotype originated in a man aged 35-49 years with Graves' ophthalmopathy. The chain employs TRBV6-5 and TRBJ1-6; D may be TRBD1 (6 bases). The CDR3: CASRKGGGNSPLHF. In DNA, the CDR3 is TGTGCCAGCAGGAAGGGGGGTGGTAATTCACCCCTCCACTTT.